This T cell receptor (beta chain) was sequenced for a study of OX40 agonist ivuxolimab in advanced cancers. Study in general: The study treated patients with ivuxolimab, an agonistic anti-OX40 (CD134) antibody.

Germline CDR1 is LNHDA and CDR2 is SQIVND (reference sequence). CDR3 length: 14 amino acids. With 9 bases clipped from V and 2 bases from J, the junction kept 8 bases outside the gene matches. Study observations and caveats: The expanded peripheral T cells' antigen specificity was not determined.

Profiled with immunoSEQ multiplex PCR; TCRdb holds only in-frame clones, not every one. The sample has roughly 17,000 clones; around 78% are singletons. Worth noting for this clone: Antigen specificity is unknown.

Prior autoimmune disease or systemic immunosuppression barred patients. On cycle 4 day 1 and cycle 7 day 1, as well as at baseline, blood was sampled. This receptor was obtained from an adult with an advanced solid tumor such as melanoma, head and neck, liver or kidney cancer. The chain is built from TRBV19 and TRBJ1-2; 8 nucleotides align to TRBD1. The input for sequencing was CD4+ or CD8+ T cells sorted from blood, taken in a trial of the OX40 agonist ivuxolimab. The CDR3 loop reads CASVKGQANYGYTF. The DNA for the CDR3 is TGTGCCAGCGTGAAGGGACAGGCAAACTATGGCTACACCTTC.